This TCR beta chain is from a study of shared T cell receptors in the human thymus. Trimming at V came to 4 bases and at J to 3 bases, leaving 25 bases not matched to a gene. The CDR3 runs to 22 residues. Germline CDR1 SGDLS, CDR2 YYNGEE. Profiled with immunoSEQ multiplex PCR; TCRdb holds only in-frame clones, not every one. The table lists 640,000 or so clones, 80% to 90% of them singletons. This sample also appeared in a second study, on human thymus T cells.

This TCR came from a boy less than two years old with a congenital heart defect. Material for sequencing was thymocytes. The chain has TRBV9 and TRBJ2-7; 13 bases match TRBD2. The CDR3 loop reads CASSPTPVLTSGGPNTLYEQYF. CDR3 DNA: TGTGCCAGCAGCCCAACTCCGGTCCTGACTAGCGGGGGGCCTAATACGCTCTACGAGCAGTACTTC.